This entry describes one TCR beta chain. This CDR3 has 11 amino acids. V was clipped by 6 bases and J by 4 bases, with 7 bases between them. Germline CDR1 and CDR2: SNHLY and FYNNEI. The source of the sample is a study of blood T cell repertoires in COVID-19. TCRdb keeps only in-frame clones here, not all; method: immunoSEQ multiplex PCR. The sample has roughly 160,000 clones, around 79% seen once; the top ten hold over 15%. This clonotype was obtained from an older woman in a cohort exposed to, infected with or recovered from COVID-19 (not recorded which). Sequencing input: PBMCs or T cells enriched from blood (not recorded which). The chain links TRBV2 to TRBJ2-7, with D perhaps TRBD2 (6 bases). The CDR3 DNA sequence: TGTGCCAGCAGGACTAGTTACGAGCAGTACTTC. It is translated as CASRTSYEQYF. Full variable domain (missing parts from reference TRBV2 and TRBJ2-7): EPEVTQTPSHQVTQMGQEVILRCVPISNHLYFYWYRQILGQKVEFLVSFYNNEISEKSEIFDDQFSVERPDGSNFTLKIRSTKLEDSAMYFCASRTSYEQYFGPGTRLTVT.